This TCR beta chain was documented in a study of blood T cell repertoires in COVID-19. The table came from immunoSEQ multiplex PCR; TCRdb's copy has only in-frame clones and leaves some out. The sample lists about 250,000 clones; 88% were seen once. The CDR3 has 17 residues. The chain links TRBV12-2 to TRBJ1-5. TRBV12-2 constitutes a pseudogene. This clonotype originated in a woman in her fifties or sixties who had recovered from COVID-19. The sequenced material came from PBMCs or T cells enriched from blood (not recorded which). CDR3 nucleotide sequence: TGTGCAAGTCGCTTAGATTCTTTACCGGGACTGTCATCTCCCCAGCATTTT. It is translated as CASRLDSLPGLSSPQHF.